The rows below give T cell receptor beta chains drawn from one sample of a study of T-cell reconstitution after alpha-beta-depleted transplantation in children. Each CDR3 protein gets one entry after TCRdb re-called the PCR reads with MiXCR. The sample shows hundreds of thousands of distinct CDR3 sequences, approximately 16% of them seen only once. The sequencing here drew on PBMCs from the stem cell graft donor, taken from the stem cell graft. The receptors come from a human donor who donated a stem cell graft to a child with acute lymphoblastic leukemia. CDR3s include the opening cysteine and the closing phenylalanine or tryptophan. D genes are given only for firm matches. Rows may omit the clone size; those that give it use once, few, many or a size class.

clone size,V gene,D gene,J gene,CDR3 protein,CDR3 DNA
few,TRBV29-1,NA,TRBJ2-6,CSVELDRTGANVLTF,TGCAGCGTTGAGCTGGATAGGACTGGGGCCAACGTCCTGACTTTC
NA,TRBV4-1,NA,TRBJ1-5,CASSQEAGAGNQPQHF,TGCGCCAGCAGCCAAGAAGCAGGGGCTGGCAATCAGCCCCAGCATTTT
few,TRBV12-3/TRBV12-4,TRBD1,TRBJ2-7,CASSPNSGTGSSEQYF,TGTGCCAGCAGCCCGAATTCCGGGACAGGTTCCTCCGAGCAGTACTTC
many,TRBV5-1,TRBD1,TRBJ2-1,CASDRGEKQFF,TGCGCCAGCGACAGGGGCGAAAAGCAGTTCTTC
NA,TRBV7-9,TRBD1,TRBJ1-1,CASSMGQANTEAFF,TGTGCCAGCAGCATGGGACAGGCGAACACTGAAGCTTTCTTT
few,TRBV6-1,NA,TRBJ1-1,CASRPGLLGSEAFF,TGTGCCAGCAGACCCGGCCTTTTGGGGAGTGAAGCTTTCTTT
few,TRBV14,NA,TRBJ2-5,CASSQAGPWYQETQYF,TGTGCCAGCAGCCAAGCGGGTCCATGGTACCAAGAGACCCAGTACTTC
few,TRBV4-1,NA,TRBJ2-2,CASSQDISNTGELFF,TGCGCCAGCAGCCAAGATATATCGAACACCGGGGAGCTGTTTTTT
NA,TRBV3-1,TRBD1,TRBJ1-1,CASREGQADTEAFF,TGTGCCAGCCGGGAGGGACAGGCAGACACTGAAGCTTTCTTT
few,TRBV9,NA,TRBJ2-1,CASSVGLSAGSSYNEQFF,TGTGCCAGCAGCGTAGGTCTCTCGGCGGGTAGCTCCTACAATGAGCAGTTCTTC
few,TRBV9,TRBD1,TRBJ2-1,CASSGTLDRVANEQFF,TGTGCCAGCAGCGGGACCCTGGACAGGGTGGCAAATGAGCAGTTCTTC
many,TRBV5-1,TRBD1,TRBJ2-5,CASSSGTDQETQYF,TGCGCCAGCAGCTCGGGGACAGACCAAGAGACCCAGTACTTC
few,TRBV15,NA,TRBJ2-7,CATSRAQGSYEQYF,TGTGCCACCAGCAGAGCTCAGGGCTCCTACGAGCAGTACTTC
NA,TRBV12-3/TRBV12-4,NA,TRBJ2-1,CASSATGTNDNEQFF,TGTGCCAGCAGTGCGACCGGGACAAACGACAATGAGCAGTTCTTC
few,TRBV7-8,NA,TRBJ1-1,CASSLGEWQGRQPVTGFF,TGTGCCAGCAGCTTAGGGGAATGGCAGGGACGTCAACCGGTCACGGGTTTCTTT
NA,TRBV27,TRBD1,TRBJ2-7,CASSSTTGATYEQYF,TGTGCCAGCAGTTCAACCACAGGGGCCACCTACGAGCAGTACTTC
few,TRBV5-6,NA,TRBJ2-1,CASSRGAGGAINEQFF,TGTGCCAGCAGCCGGGGGGCAGGGGGCGCGATAAATGAGCAGTTCTTC
NA,TRBV5-1,TRBD1,TRBJ1-2,CASSFGQVLYGYTF,TGCGCCAGCAGCTTCGGACAGGTCCTCTATGGCTACACCTTC
few,TRBV20-1,TRBD2,TRBJ2-5,CSARWLAGKETQYF,TGCAGTGCTAGATGGCTAGCGGGAAAAGAGACCCAGTACTTC
NA,TRBV5-1,TRBD1,TRBJ1-3,CASSLYTLADRSSGNTIYF,TGCGCCAGCAGCTTATATACGTTAGCGGACAGGTCCTCAGGAAACACCATATATTTT
NA,TRBV7-9,TRBD2,TRBJ2-5,CASGGEGTTETQYF,TGTGCCAGCGGGGGGGAGGGGACGACGGAGACCCAGTACTTC
NA,TRBV5-1,NA,TRBJ2-1,CASSLERRVDEQFF,TGCGCCAGCAGCTTGGAGCGGCGGGTGGATGAGCAGTTCTTC
few,TRBV19,NA,TRBJ2-1,CASMVGGTHNEQFF,TGTGCCAGTATGGTGGGAGGTACTCACAATGAGCAGTTCTTC
NA,TRBV5-1,NA,TRBJ2-3,CASSLIANTQYF,TGCGCCAGCAGCTTGATAGCAAATACGCAGTATTTT
few,TRBV12-3/TRBV12-4,TRBD2,TRBJ2-7,CASRESGRLYEQYF,TGTGCCAGCAGGGAGAGCGGGAGGCTCTACGAGCAGTACTTC
NA,TRBV7-6,TRBD1,TRBJ1-1,CASSENRGLTTEAFF,TGTGCCAGCAGCGAAAACAGGGGGCTTACCACTGAAGCTTTCTTT
many,TRBV6-1,TRBD2,TRBJ2-7,CASSRTSGIYEQYF,TGTGCCAGCAGTCGGACTAGCGGGATCTACGAGCAGTACTTC
NA,TRBV3-1,NA,TRBJ2-7,CASSQDWGGTAVSEQYF,TGTGCCAGCAGCCAAGATTGGGGAGGGACAGCGGTTTCCGAGCAGTACTTC
few,TRBV3-1,TRBD1,TRBJ1-2,CASSQETGAGYTF,TGTGCCAGCAGCCAAGAGACAGGGGCTGGCTACACCTTC
NA,TRBV12-3/TRBV12-4,TRBD1,TRBJ2-7,CASSFSWVVLGTGDYEQYF,TGTGCCAGCAGTTTCTCTTGGGTTGTTCTTGGGACAGGGGACTACGAGCAGTACTTC